A selection of T cell receptor beta chains follows, all from one sample in a study of early T cells in non-severe SARS-CoV-2 infection. In TCRdb, the 5' RACE reads were re-called with MiXCR into one record per CDR3 protein. The sample has about 60,000 distinct CDR3 sequences, roughly 12% seen once. Sample: whole blood. These receptors were obtained from an adult who was a healthcare worker with PCR-confirmed SARS-CoV-2 infection or an uninfected control (not recorded which). Each CDR3 is given with its conserved first and last residue. D genes are given only for firm matches. Rows give clone size only sometimes, using once, few, many, or a class for an expanded clone.

- - TRBJ2-1 TRBV4-3 TGCGCCAGCAGCCAAGAATTTAGGGCGGGGGCAAACAATGAGCAGTTCTTC CASSQEFRAGANNEQFF
- - TRBJ2-7 TRBV20-1 TGCAGTGCCGTTATAGGGTACGAGCAGTACTTC CSAVIGYEQYF
- few TRBJ2-7 TRBV6-5 TGTGCCAGCAGTTATAGCATCAACTCCTACGAGCAGTACTTC CASSYSINSYEQYF
- few TRBJ2-5 TRBV11-2 TGTGCCAGCAGCTTGGACCGGGGGGAGACCCAGTACTTC CASSLDRGETQYF
- - TRBJ2-7 TRBV28 TGTGCCAGCAGTTTAGCGGTGGTCTGGGAGCAGTACTTC CASSLAVVWEQYF
- - TRBJ1-1 TRBV7-9 TGTGCCAGCAGCCCCCGCCAGGTCCTGAACACTGAAGCTTTCTTT CASSPRQVLNTEAFF
- few TRBJ2-7 TRBV3-1 TGTGCCAGCAGAAGAACGAGCTCCTACGAGCAGTACTTC CASRRTSSYEQYF
- - TRBJ2-7 TRBV20-1 TGCAGTGCTCGGGCCCTTTACGAGCAGTACTTC CSARALYEQYF
TRBD1 many TRBJ2-5 TRBV2 TGTGCCAGGGCGAAAGCAGGACAGGGCGTGACCCAGTACTTC CARAKAGQGVTQYF
TRBD1 many TRBJ2-7 TRBV6-4 TGTGCCAGCAGCCTGGACAGGGGGAGCTCCTACGAGCAGTACTTC CASSLDRGSSYEQYF
TRBD1 - TRBJ2-7 TRBV3-1 TGTGCCAGCAGCCCCCGGTCGGGACAGAACTACGAGCAGTACTTC CASSPRSGQNYEQYF
TRBD2 - TRBJ2-1 TRBV6-5 TGTGCCAGCAGTTACTCGAGTCTACTAGCGGGAGGGCCTGATGAGCAGTTCTTC CASSYSSLLAGGPDEQFF
- - TRBJ2-7 TRBV12-3/TRBV12-4 TGTGCCAGCAGGTCTGGGATCGAGCAGTACTTC CASRSGIEQYF
TRBD1 many TRBJ2-3 TRBV27 TGTGCCAGCAGGCCCACAGGGGCAGATACGCAGTATTTT CASRPTGADTQYF
- - TRBJ1-6 TRBV7-2 TGTGCCAGCAGCCAGCAGATCTATAATTCACCCCTCCACTTT CASSQQIYNSPLHF
TRBD1 - TRBJ2-2 TRBV2 TGTGCCACGCGAGGACAGGGGGCCGGGGAGCTGTTTTTT CATRGQGAGELFF
- - TRBJ2-3 TRBV6-6 TGTGCCAGCAGTTCAAAGGACGGGAGAGCGGGAGATACGCAGTATTTT CASSSKDGRAGDTQYF
- - TRBJ1-1 TRBV15 TGTGACACCAGCAGAGTAAAGGAGAACACTGAAGCTTTCTTT CDTSRVKENTEAFF
- few TRBJ2-2 TRBV5-4 TGTGCCAGCAGCCGGGGTGACGGGCGCGGGGAGCTGTTTTTT CASSRGDGRGELFF
- many TRBJ2-1 TRBV20-1 TGCAGTGCAGCCCAGGGTGAGATGTCCTACAATGAGCAGTTCTTC CSAAQGEMSYNEQFF
- many TRBJ2-1 TRBV7-9 TGTGCCAGCAGCTTAGGAGACTACAATGAGCAGTTCTTC CASSLGDYNEQFF
- few TRBJ1-2 TRBV3-1 TGTGCCAGCAGCCAAGGCCTTGGTGGCTACACCTTC CASSQGLGGYTF
- - TRBJ2-7 TRBV12-3/TRBV12-4 TGTGCCAGCAGCCGCCCCCCACAGGGCTACTCCTACGAGCAGTACTTC CASSRPPQGYSYEQYF
TRBD2 many TRBJ2-2 TRBV28 TGTGCCAGCAGTGGGACTAGCGGGAGTCAGGGCGGGGAGCTGTTTTTT CASSGTSGSQGGELFF
- - TRBJ1-6 TRBV28 TGTGCCAGCAGTTTCTCGGGGTTTGTGACACCCCTCCACTTT CASSFSGFVTPLHF
- - TRBJ1-5 TRBV19 TGTGCCAGTAGCGACACGGGACGGGCTAGCAATCAGCCCCAGCATTTT CASSDTGRASNQPQHF
- - TRBJ2-6 TRBV29-1 TGCAGCGCTAGACAGGCTGGGGCCAACGTCCTGACTTTC CSARQAGANVLTF
- few TRBJ2-5 TRBV28 TGTGCCAGCAGTTCGCTTATGGGGGCTAGTTTTGTGGAGACCCAGTACTTC CASSSLMGASFVETQYF
- - TRBJ1-1 TRBV6-2/TRBV6-3 TGTGCCAGCAGTCTTACAGGGTTGAACACTGAAGCTTTCTTT CASSLTGLNTEAFF
- few TRBJ1-2 TRBV20-1 TGCAGTGTCGTGGCGTCTGCGAGACTAGGCTACACCTTC CSVVASARLGYTF
- - TRBJ2-5 TRBV12-3/TRBV12-4 TGTGCCAGCAGTTTCTCTGTTGAGACCCAGTACTTC CASSFSVETQYF
- few TRBJ1-5 TRBV10-3 TGTGCCATCAGTGAGACTAATCAGCCCCAGCATTTT CAISETNQPQHF
- many TRBJ1-5 TRBV28 TGTGCCAGCAGTTTTACCGCCCTATACAGGGTCGGTCAGCCCCAGCATTTT CASSFTALYRVGQPQHF
- - TRBJ1-5 TRBV7-2 TGTGCCAGCATTCGGGCGTTTGAGGGCAATCAGCCCCAGCATTTT CASIRAFEGNQPQHF
TRBD1 - TRBJ2-2 TRBV7-2 TGTGCCAGCAGCCTCCGGACAGGGAAGCTGTTTTTT CASSLRTGKLFF
- few TRBJ1-5 TRBV6-5 TGTGCCAGCAGACCCCAGGGTGTGGGCAATCAGCCCCAGCATTTT CASRPQGVGNQPQHF
TRBD2 - TRBJ2-3 TRBV6-2/TRBV6-3 TGTGCCAGCAGTTACGGTGAGCGGGGCCAAACAGATACGCAGTATTTT CASSYGERGQTDTQYF
TRBD1 many TRBJ2-3 TRBV5-4 TGTGCCAGCAGCCCCGGACAGGGTGTGACAGATACGCAGTATTTT CASSPGQGVTDTQYF
- few TRBJ2-1 TRBV6-5 TGTGCCAGCAGTTACTGGGACACCCAAGGTAATGAGCAGTTCTTC CASSYWDTQGNEQFF
TRBD2 few TRBJ2-1 TRBV30 TGTGCCTGGAGTGTATCGGGGCGGGGGAGCTCCTACAATGAGCAGTTCTTC CAWSVSGRGSSYNEQFF
TRBD2 - TRBJ2-7 TRBV10-3 TGTGCCATCAGTAAGACTAGCTTGGACGAGCAGTACTTC CAISKTSLDEQYF
TRBD2 - TRBJ2-7 TRBV20-1 TGCAGTGCTCGACCGACTAGCGGCCCGTACGAGCAGTACTTC CSARPTSGPYEQYF
- few TRBJ2-7 TRBV7-8 TGTGCCAGCAGCTTGATCGACTGGGCTACGGAGCAGTACTTC CASSLIDWATEQYF
- many TRBJ2-5 TRBV5-1 TGCGCCAGCAGCATTGGGACCAAGCAAGCGTTGCGGGAGACCCAGTACTTC CASSIGTKQALRETQYF
TRBD1 few TRBJ2-7 TRBV5-1 TGCGCCAGCAACGGGTTGACAGGGAGTGAGCAGTACTTC CASNGLTGSEQYF
- few TRBJ2-2 TRBV30 TGTGCCTGGAGTACCTGGGACGTGAACACCGGGGAGCTGTTTTTT CAWSTWDVNTGELFF
- many TRBJ2-1 TRBV10-2 TGCGCCAGCAGTGAGGGCACCCTCTCCTACAATGAGCAGTTCTTC CASSEGTLSYNEQFF